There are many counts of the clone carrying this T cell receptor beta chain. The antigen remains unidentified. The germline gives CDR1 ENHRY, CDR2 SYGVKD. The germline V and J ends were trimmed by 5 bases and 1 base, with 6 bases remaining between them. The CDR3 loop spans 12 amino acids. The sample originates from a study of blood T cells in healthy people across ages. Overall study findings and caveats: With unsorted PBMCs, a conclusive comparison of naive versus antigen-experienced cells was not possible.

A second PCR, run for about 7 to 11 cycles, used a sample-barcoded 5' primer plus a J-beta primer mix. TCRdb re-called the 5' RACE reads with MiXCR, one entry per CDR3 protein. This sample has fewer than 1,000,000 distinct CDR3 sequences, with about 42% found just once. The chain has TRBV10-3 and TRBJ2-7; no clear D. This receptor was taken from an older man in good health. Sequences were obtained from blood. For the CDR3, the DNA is TGTGCCATCAGTCCCGATTCCTACGAGCAGTACTTC. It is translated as CAISPDSYEQYF.